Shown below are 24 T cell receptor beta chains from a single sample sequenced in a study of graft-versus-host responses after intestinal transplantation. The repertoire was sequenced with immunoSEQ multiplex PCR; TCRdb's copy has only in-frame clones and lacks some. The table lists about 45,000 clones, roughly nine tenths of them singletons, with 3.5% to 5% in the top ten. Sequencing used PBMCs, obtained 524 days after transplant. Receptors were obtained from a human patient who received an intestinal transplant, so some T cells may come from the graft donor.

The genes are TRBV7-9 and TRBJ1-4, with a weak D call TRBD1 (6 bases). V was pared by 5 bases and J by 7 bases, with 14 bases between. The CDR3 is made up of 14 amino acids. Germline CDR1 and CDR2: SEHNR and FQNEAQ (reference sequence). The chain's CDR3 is CASSPRQEGEKLFF. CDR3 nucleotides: TGTGCCAGCAGCCCCCGACAGGAGGGTGAAAAACTGTTTTTT.

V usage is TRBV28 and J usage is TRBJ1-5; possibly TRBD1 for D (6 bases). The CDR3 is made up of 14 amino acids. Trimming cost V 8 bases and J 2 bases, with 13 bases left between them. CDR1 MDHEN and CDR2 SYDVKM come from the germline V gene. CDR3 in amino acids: CASAKSGGNQPQHF. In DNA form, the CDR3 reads TGTGCCAGCGCAAAGTCAGGGGGCAATCAGCCCCAGCATTTT.

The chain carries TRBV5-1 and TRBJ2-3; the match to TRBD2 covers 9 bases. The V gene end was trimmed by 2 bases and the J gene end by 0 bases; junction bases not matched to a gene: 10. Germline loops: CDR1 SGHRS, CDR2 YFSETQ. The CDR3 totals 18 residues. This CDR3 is CASSFRGASGTSTDTQYF. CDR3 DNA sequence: TGCGCCAGCAGCTTTCGCGGGGCTAGCGGGACTAGCACAGATACGCAGTATTTT.

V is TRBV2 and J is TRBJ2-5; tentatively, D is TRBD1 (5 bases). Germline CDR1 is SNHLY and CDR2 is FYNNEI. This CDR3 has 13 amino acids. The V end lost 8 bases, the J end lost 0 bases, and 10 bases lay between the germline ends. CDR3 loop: CASWGDYQETQYF. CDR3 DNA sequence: TGTGCCAGCTGGGGCGATTACCAAGAGACCCAGTACTTC. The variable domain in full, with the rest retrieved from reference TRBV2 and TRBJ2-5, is EPEVTQTPSHQVTQMGQEVILRCVPISNHLYFYWYRQILGQKVEFLVSFYNNEISEKSEIFDDQFSVERPDGSNFTLKIRSTKLEDSAMYFCASWGDYQETQYFGPGTRLLVL.

CDR3: CASRSDPGLAGSNEQFF. The CDR3 DNA sequence: TGCGCCAGCAGGAGCGACCCGGGACTAGCGGGATCGAATGAGCAGTTCTTC. The chain employs TRBV4-3 and TRBJ2-1; 13 bases match TRBD2. There are 17 residues in the CDR3. Germline V gene lookup returns CDR1 LGHNA and CDR2 YSLEER. V shed 6 bases and J 7 bases; nucleotides not matched to a gene: 12.

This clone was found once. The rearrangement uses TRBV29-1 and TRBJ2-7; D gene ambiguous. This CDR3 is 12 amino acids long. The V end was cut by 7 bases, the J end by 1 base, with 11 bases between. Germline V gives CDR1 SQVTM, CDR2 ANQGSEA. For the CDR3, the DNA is TGCAGCGCCACGGTGGGTTCCTACGAGCAGTACTTC. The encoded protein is CSATVGSYEQYF.

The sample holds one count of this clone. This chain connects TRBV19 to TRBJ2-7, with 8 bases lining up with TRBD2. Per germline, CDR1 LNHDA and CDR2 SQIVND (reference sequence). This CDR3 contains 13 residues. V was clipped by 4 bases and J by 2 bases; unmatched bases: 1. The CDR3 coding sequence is TGTGCCAGTAGTAGGCGGGAGGCCTACGAGCAGTACTTC. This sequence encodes CASSRREAYEQYF.

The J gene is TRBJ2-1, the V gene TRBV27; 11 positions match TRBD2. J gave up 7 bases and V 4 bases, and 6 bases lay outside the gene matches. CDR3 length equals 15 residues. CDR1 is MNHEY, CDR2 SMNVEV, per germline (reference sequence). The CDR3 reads CASSSLPSGRNEQFF. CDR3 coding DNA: TGTGCCAGCAGTTCCCTACCTAGCGGGAGGAATGAGCAGTTCTTC.

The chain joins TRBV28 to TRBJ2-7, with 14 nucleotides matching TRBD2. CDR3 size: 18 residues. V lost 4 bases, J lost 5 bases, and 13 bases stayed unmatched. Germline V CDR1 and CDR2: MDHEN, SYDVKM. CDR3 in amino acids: CASSYLGLAGVRQDEQYF. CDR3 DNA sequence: TGTGCCAGCAGTTATCTGGGACTAGCGGGAGTAAGGCAGGACGAGCAGTACTTC.

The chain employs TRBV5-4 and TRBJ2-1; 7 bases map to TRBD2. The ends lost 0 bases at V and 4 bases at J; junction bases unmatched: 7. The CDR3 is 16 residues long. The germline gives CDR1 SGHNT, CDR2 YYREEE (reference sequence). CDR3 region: CASSLAPNGGYNEQFF. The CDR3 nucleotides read TGTGCCAGCAGCTTGGCCCCGAACGGGGGGTACAATGAGCAGTTCTTC.

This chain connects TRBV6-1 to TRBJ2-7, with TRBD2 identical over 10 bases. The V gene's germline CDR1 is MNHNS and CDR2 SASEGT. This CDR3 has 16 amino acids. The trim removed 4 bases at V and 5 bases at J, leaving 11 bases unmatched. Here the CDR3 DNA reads TGTGCCAGCAGTGGGGTGTCTAGCGGGAGCAGGGACGAGCAGTACTTC. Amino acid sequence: CASSGVSSGSRDEQYF.

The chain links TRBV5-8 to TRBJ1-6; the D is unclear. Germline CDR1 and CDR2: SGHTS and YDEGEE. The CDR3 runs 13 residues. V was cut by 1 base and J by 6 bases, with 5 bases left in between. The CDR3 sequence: CASSLRGNSPLHF. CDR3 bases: TGTGCCAGCAGCTTGCGGGGTAATTCACCCCTCCACTTT.

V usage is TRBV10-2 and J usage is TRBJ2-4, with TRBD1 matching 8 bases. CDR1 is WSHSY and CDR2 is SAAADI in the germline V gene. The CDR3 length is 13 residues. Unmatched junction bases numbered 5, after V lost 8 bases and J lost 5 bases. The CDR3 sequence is CASGRDRQNIQYF. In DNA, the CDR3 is TGCGCCAGCGGCCGGGACAGGCAAAACATTCAGTACTTC.

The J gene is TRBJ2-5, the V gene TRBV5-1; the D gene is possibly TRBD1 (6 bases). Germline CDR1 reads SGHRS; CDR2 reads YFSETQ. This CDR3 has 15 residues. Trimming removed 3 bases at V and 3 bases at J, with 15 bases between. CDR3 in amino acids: CASSYSQGTEETQYF. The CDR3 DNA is TGCGCCAGCAGCTATTCACAGGGAACAGAAGAGACCCAGTACTTC. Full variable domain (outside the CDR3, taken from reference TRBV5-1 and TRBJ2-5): KAGVTQTPRYLIKTRGQQVTLSCSPISGHRSVSWYQQTPGQGLQFLFEYFSETQRNKGNFPGRFSGRQFSNSRSEMNVSTLELGDSALYLCASSYSQGTEETQYFGPGTRLLVL.

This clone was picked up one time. The CDR3 sequence is CASSKMSGGRRKETQYF. CDR3 DNA: TGTGCCAGCAGTAAAATGTCAGGGGGCCGACGAAAAGAGACCCAGTACTTC. The rearrangement joins TRBV28 to TRBJ2-5; TRBD1 matches at 8 bases. Germline V gene data show CDR1 as MDHEN and CDR2 as SYDVKM. CDR3 size: 17 residues. V was clipped by 5 bases and J by 3 bases; unmatched bases: 14.

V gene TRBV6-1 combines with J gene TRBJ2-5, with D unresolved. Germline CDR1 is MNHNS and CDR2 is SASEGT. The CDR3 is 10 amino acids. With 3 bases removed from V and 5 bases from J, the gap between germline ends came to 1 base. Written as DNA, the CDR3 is TGTGCCAGCAGTGAGGAGACCCAGTACTTC. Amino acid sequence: CASSEETQYF.

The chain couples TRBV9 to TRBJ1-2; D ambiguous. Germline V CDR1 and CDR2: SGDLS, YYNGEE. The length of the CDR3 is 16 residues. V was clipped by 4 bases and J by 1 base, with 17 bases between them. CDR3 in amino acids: CASSYGRDIVNYGYTF. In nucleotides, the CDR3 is TGTGCCAGCAGCTACGGACGAGACATTGTTAACTATGGCTACACCTTC.

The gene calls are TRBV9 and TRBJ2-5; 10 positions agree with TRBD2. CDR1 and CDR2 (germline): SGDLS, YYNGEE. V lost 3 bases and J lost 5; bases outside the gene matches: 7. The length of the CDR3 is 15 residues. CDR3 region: CASSASGRAPETQYF. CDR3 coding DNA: TGTGCCAGCAGCGCAAGCGGGAGGGCCCCCGAGACCCAGTACTTC.

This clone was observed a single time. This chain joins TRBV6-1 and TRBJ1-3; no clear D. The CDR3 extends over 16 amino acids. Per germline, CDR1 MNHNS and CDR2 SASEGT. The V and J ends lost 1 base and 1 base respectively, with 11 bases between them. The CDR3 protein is CASSEVLSQSGNTIYF. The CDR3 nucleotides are TGTGCCAGCAGTGAAGTATTGTCTCAGTCTGGAAACACCATATATTTT.

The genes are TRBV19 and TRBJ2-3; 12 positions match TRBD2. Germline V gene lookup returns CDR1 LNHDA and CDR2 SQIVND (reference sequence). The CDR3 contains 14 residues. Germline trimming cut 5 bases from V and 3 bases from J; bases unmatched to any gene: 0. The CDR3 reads CASSGTSGTDTQYF. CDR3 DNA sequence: TGTGCCAGTAGTGGGACTAGCGGGACAGATACGCAGTATTTT.

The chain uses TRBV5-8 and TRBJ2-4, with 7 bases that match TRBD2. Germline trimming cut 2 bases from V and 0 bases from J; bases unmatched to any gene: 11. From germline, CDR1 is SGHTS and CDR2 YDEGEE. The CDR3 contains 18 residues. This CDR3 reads CASSFGLAEGLAKNIQYF. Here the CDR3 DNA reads TGTGCCAGCAGCTTTGGGCTAGCGGAGGGACTAGCCAAAAACATTCAGTACTTC.

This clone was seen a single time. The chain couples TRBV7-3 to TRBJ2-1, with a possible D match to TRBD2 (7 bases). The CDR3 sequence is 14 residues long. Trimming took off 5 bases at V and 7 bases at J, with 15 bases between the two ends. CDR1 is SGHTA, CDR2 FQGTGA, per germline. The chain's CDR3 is CASSPQGGGNEQFF. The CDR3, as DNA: TGTGCCAGCAGCCCCCAGGGAGGGGGAAATGAGCAGTTCTTC.

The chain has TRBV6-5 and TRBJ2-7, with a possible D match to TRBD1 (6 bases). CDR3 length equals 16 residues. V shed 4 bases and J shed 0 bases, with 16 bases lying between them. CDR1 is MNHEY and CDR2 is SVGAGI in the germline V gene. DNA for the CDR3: TGTGCCAGCAGTTTTTGGGACACCTCTCACTCCTACGAGCAGTACTTC. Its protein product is CASSFWDTSHSYEQYF.

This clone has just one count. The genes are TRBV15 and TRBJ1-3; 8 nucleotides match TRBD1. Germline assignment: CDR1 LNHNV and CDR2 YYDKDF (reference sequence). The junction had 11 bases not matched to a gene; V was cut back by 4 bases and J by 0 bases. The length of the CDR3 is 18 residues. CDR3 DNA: TGTGCCACCAGCAAACCAAAATGGGACAGGTTCTCTGGAAACACCATATATTTT. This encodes CATSKPKWDRFSGNTIYF. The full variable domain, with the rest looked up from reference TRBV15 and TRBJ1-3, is DAMVIQNPRYQVTQFGKPVTLSCSQTLNHNVMYWYQQKSSQAPKLLFHYYDKDFNNEADTPDNFQSRRPNTSFCFLDIRSPGLGDTAMYLCATSKPKWDRFSGNTIYFGEGSWLTVV.